This T cell receptor beta chain was retrieved from a study of Ad26.COV2.S vaccination and SARS-CoV-2 variants. The wider study: Ad26.COV2.S was injected intramuscularly once or twice, 56 days apart. Study outcomes and limitations: Those who received the vaccine showed greater spike-specific TCR breadth than those given placebo.

Only in-frame clones appear in the TCRdb table, and some are missing; sequencing was by immunoSEQ multiplex PCR. The sample has more than 400,000 clones, about 90% seen once. The germline CDR1 and CDR2 sequences are SQVTM and ANQGSEA. V shed 6 bases and J 1 base; nucleotides not matched to a gene: 5. CDR3 length: 13 residues. This clone showed up just once. Its antigen is currently unknown. Treatment indicated: about 20 received Ad26.COV2.S at low or high dose, single or two shots; 5 received placebo; per-sample allocation not given. After the first vaccine or placebo injection, samples were drawn on day 63. Wuhan-strain SARS-CoV-2 spike was expressed by the Ad26 vector that made up the vaccine.

Sequenced here: peripheral blood, sampled in a trial of Ad26.COV2.S vaccine versus placebo. This TCR came from a person aged 18-65 years who received the Ad26.COV2.S COVID-19 vaccine or a placebo. This chain connects TRBV29-1 to TRBJ2-7; 8 bases agree with TRBD2. CDR3 amino acids: CSVVGTRSYEQYF. Written as DNA, the CDR3 is TGCAGCGTCGTGGGGACTAGGTCCTACGAGCAGTACTTC.